This passage covers 24 T cell receptor beta chains from one sample sequenced in a study of shared clonotypes between healthy human individuals. Naive CD8 isolation took CD45RO-negative cells positively selected for CCR7 and excluded terminally differentiated effector memory CD45RA+ cells. The method was immunoSEQ multiplex PCR; TCRdb's version includes in-frame clones alone and lacks a portion of them. The table lists about 580,000 clones, roughly 98% of them singletons. Sequenced: naive CD8+ T cells sorted from blood. All receptors come from a man in his thirties or forties in good health.

The chain combines TRBV7-9 with TRBJ1-4; 9 positions match TRBD1. The junction had 11 bases not matched to a gene; V was cut back by 8 bases and J by 10 bases. The CDR3 is 14 residues long. Germline values: CDR1 SEHNR, CDR2 FQNEAQ (reference sequence). CDR3 protein: CASGHRDRVGKLFF. CDR3 bases: TGTGCCAGCGGCCACCGGGACAGGGTCGGAAAACTGTTTTTT.

The chain has TRBV7-8 and TRBJ2-7; possibly TRBD2 for D (5 bases). Looked up from germline, CDR1 is SGHVS and CDR2 is FQNEAQ. V lost 0 bases and J 3 bases, leaving 15 bases between the germline ends. The CDR3 contains 16 residues. CDR3 protein: CASSLASAAVLYEQYF. The CDR3 region has the DNA TGTGCCAGCAGCTTAGCGAGTGCAGCGGTCCTCTACGAGCAGTACTTC.

This chain connects TRBV5-1 to TRBJ2-7; 9 bases agree with TRBD1. V trimming: 4 bases; J trimming: 3 bases; junction bases outside the gene matches: 5. CDR1 is SGHRS, CDR2 YFSETQ, per germline. The CDR3 runs 14 residues. In DNA form, the CDR3 reads TGCGCCAGCAGCCTAGGACAGGGGAACTACGAGCAGTACTTC. Translating gives CASSLGQGNYEQYF.

This clone is a singleton in its sample. The chain links TRBV19 to TRBJ2-1; 12 bases fit TRBD2. This CDR3 contains 16 residues. Germline V gene lookup returns CDR1 LNHDA and CDR2 SQIVND (reference sequence). The V gene end was trimmed by 1 base and the J gene end by 8 bases; junction bases not matched to a gene: 6. CDR3 DNA sequence: TGTGCCAGTAGTATAGCGGCGACTAGCGGGAGTGATGAGCAGTTCTTC. This sequence encodes CASSIAATSGSDEQFF.

The chain joins TRBV11-2 to TRBJ2-3; no reliable D call. Germline values: CDR1 SGHAT, CDR2 FQNNGV. CDR3 length: 17 amino acids. The V end was cut by 2 bases, the J end by 0 bases, with 15 bases between. The CDR3 reads CASSLRRGTSSTDTQYF. The CDR3 DNA is TGTGCCAGCAGCTTAAGGAGAGGTACCTCTAGCACAGATACGCAGTATTTT.

The V call is TRBV7-6, the J call TRBJ2-7, with 14 bases identical to TRBD2. Trimming at V came to 5 bases and at J to 4 bases, leaving 4 bases not matched to a gene. CDR1 and CDR2 from the germline V gene are SGHVS and FNYEAQ. The CDR3 extends over 15 amino acids. CDR3 region: CASSEGLAGVYEQYF. The DNA for the CDR3 is TGTGCCAGCAGCGAGGGACTAGCGGGAGTTTACGAGCAGTACTTC.

The CDR3 sequence: CSVVGVAGEYEQYF. CDR3 DNA sequence: TGCAGCGTTGTCGGGGTAGCGGGAGAATACGAGCAGTACTTC. The rearrangement links TRBV29-1 to TRBJ2-7; 9 bases align to TRBD2. J was trimmed by 4 bases and V by 4 bases; bases with no gene match: 8. Germline-derived CDR1 and CDR2 are SQVTM and ANQGSEA. This CDR3 comprises 14 residues.

To note about this clone: Other DNA sequences in the same sample also yield this CDR3. The CDR3 protein is CASSLTYNEQFF. CDR3 DNA: TGTGCCAGCAGCTTGACCTACAATGAGCAGTTCTTC. This chain links TRBV7-2 with TRBJ2-1; D is ambiguous. CDR1 and CDR2 (germline): SGHTA, FQGNSA. The CDR3 has 12 residues. The V gene lost 3 bases and the J gene lost 2 bases, with 2 bases spanning the gap.

The gene calls are TRBV7-9 and TRBJ2-3; 8 nucleotides line up with TRBD2. CDR3 size: 15 residues. The junction had 3 bases not matched to a gene; V was cut back by 4 bases and J by 0 bases. CDR1 and CDR2 (germline): SEHNR, FQNEAQ (reference sequence). The CDR3 sequence: CASSYTSGSTDTQYF. Written as DNA, the CDR3 is TGTGCCAGCAGCTATACTAGCGGCAGCACAGATACGCAGTATTTT.

This chain uses TRBV15 with TRBJ2-2; 8 nucleotides agree with TRBD2. The germline V gene has CDR1 LNHNV and CDR2 YYDKDF (reference sequence). The length of the CDR3 is 18 residues. V trimming: 6 bases; J trimming: 1 base; junction bases outside the gene matches: 13. CDR3 DNA: TGTGCCACCAGTAATCACGGGAGGGCTAGCGGGAACACCGGGGAGCTGTTTTTT. Protein sequence: CATSNHGRASGNTGELFF.

CDR3 sequence reads: CASSRYPGTGNTDTQYF. CDR3 nucleotide sequence: TGTGCCAGCAGTCGATACCCCGGGACAGGTAACACAGATACGCAGTATTTT. The J gene is TRBJ2-3, the V gene TRBV28, with TRBD1 identical over 8 bases. The V gene's germline CDR1 is MDHEN and CDR2 SYDVKM. There are 17 residues in the CDR3. V lost 5 bases to trimming and J lost 2 bases; unmatched junction nucleotides: 12.

This chain connects TRBV19 to TRBJ1-5; a possible D gene is TRBD1 (6 bases). Trimming cost V 1 base and J 1 base, with 26 bases left between them. Germline values: CDR1 LNHDA, CDR2 SQIVND (reference sequence). The CDR3 is 21 amino acids. The CDR3 region is CASSIGLVGRGGVTSNQPQHF. As DNA, the CDR3 is TGTGCCAGTAGTATAGGGCTTGTCGGCAGGGGAGGGGTGACGAGCAATCAGCCCCAGCATTTT.

This sequence joins TRBV28 and TRBJ2-1; possibly TRBD2 for D (5 bases). Looked up from germline, CDR1 is MDHEN and CDR2 is SYDVKM. Trimming took 2 bases from V and 9 from J, leaving 14 bases between them. The CDR3 is 14 amino acids. CDR3 in DNA: TGTGCCAGCAGTTTAGTCTCGGACTCAGTTGAGCAGTTCTTC. Translated: CASSLVSDSVEQFF.

The chain joins TRBV2 to TRBJ1-1; D may be TRBD1 (5 bases). Trimming left V 6 bases short and J 0 bases short, with 8 bases between. Germline V gene sequence: CDR1 SNHLY, CDR2 FYNNEI. The CDR3 length is 13 residues. The CDR3 coding sequence is TGTGCCAGCAGGGGACGCCTGAACACTGAAGCTTTCTTT. Residues: CASRGRLNTEAFF.

V and J are TRBV11-2 and TRBJ2-3; D may be TRBD1 or TRBD2 (5 bases each). The CDR3 is 18 amino acids. V lost 1 base, J lost 2 bases, and 19 bases lay in between. Looked up from germline, CDR1 is SGHAT and CDR2 is FQNNGV. CDR3 sequence reads: CASSLARRGRKYTDTQYF. The CDR3 DNA reads TGTGCCAGCAGCTTAGCCCGCCGGGGCAGGAAATACACAGATACGCAGTATTTT.

The gene calls are TRBV10-3 and TRBJ2-1, with D possibly matching TRBD1 (6 bases). The CDR3 totals 15 residues. Germline loops: CDR1 ENHRY, CDR2 SYGVKD. Trimming left V 6 bases short and J 4 bases short, with 16 bases between. CDR3 loop: CAIRTDRSRYNEQFF. CDR3 in DNA: TGTGCCATCAGGACTGACAGGAGTCGATACAATGAGCAGTTCTTC.

Details on this clone: Other DNA sequences of this sample code for an identical CDR3. The J gene is TRBJ1-5, the V gene TRBV28; a possible D gene is TRBD1 (6 bases). The CDR3 runs to 14 residues. Germline V lookup: CDR1 MDHEN, CDR2 SYDVKM. V was clipped by 6 bases and J by 1 base, with 10 bases between them. The CDR3 nucleotides read TGTGCCAGCAGCCCAACAGGGAGCAATCAGCCCCAGCATTTT. Its protein is CASSPTGSNQPQHF.

This clone has just a few counts. V usage is TRBV28 and J usage is TRBJ2-7; D is unclear. V shed 3 bases and J shed 2 bases, with 14 bases lying between them. Germline-derived CDR1 and CDR2 are MDHEN and SYDVKM. The CDR3 is made up of 15 amino acids. As DNA, the CDR3 is TGTGCCAGCAGTTTCTACGGGTCCTTGCCCTACGAGCAGTACTTC. Encoded protein: CASSFYGSLPYEQYF. Looking up the rest from reference TRBV28 and TRBJ2-7 gives the full variable domain: DVKVTQSSRYLVKRTGEKVFLECVQDMDHENMFWYRQDPGLGLRLIYFSYDVKMKEKGDIPEGYSVSREKKERFSLILESASTNQTSMYLCASSFYGSLPYEQYFGPGTRLTVT.

The J gene is TRBJ2-5, the V gene TRBV27, with 7 bases aligning to TRBD1. The V segment lost 4 bases and the J segment 5 bases; nucleotides outside the gene matches: 10. This CDR3 is built from 15 residues. Germline assignment: CDR1 MNHEY and CDR2 SMNVEV (reference sequence). CDR3 sequence reads: CASSSQGVVWETQYF. CDR3 in DNA: TGTGCCAGCAGTTCTCAGGGGGTTGTCTGGGAGACCCAGTACTTC.

This chain uses TRBV27 with TRBJ2-7; 8 bases are a match to TRBD2. Germline V lookup: CDR1 MNHEY, CDR2 SMNVEV (reference sequence). This CDR3 has 15 amino acids. V dropped 2 bases and J dropped 5; count of bases not matched to a gene: 8. This CDR3 reads CASSLIGLASHEQYF. The DNA for the CDR3 is TGTGCCAGCAGTTTAATCGGACTAGCTAGCCACGAGCAGTACTTC.

V is TRBV5-6 and J is TRBJ2-7, with D unclear. This CDR3 contains 13 residues. The germline V gene has CDR1 SGHDT and CDR2 YYEEEE. V lost 5 bases and J 3 bases, leaving 12 bases between the germline ends. The CDR3 region is CASSSMLGYEQYF. CDR3 DNA: TGTGCCAGCAGTTCCATGTTGGGCTACGAGCAGTACTTC.

V is TRBV4-3 and J is TRBJ1-4, with D unresolved. CDR3 size: 17 residues. Germline V lookup: CDR1 LGHNA, CDR2 YSLEER. V lost 0 bases, J lost 8 bases, and 19 bases lay in between. For the CDR3, the DNA is TGCGCCAGCAGCCAAGATCGGGATTCATTGGGGATGGAAAAACTGTTTTTT. It codes for CASSQDRDSLGMEKLFF.

The J gene is TRBJ1-2, the V gene TRBV5-4; 9 bases agree with TRBD1. Germline lookup yields CDR1 SGHNT and CDR2 YYREEE (reference sequence). Losses at the gene ends were 2 bases for V and 4 bases for J; bases not matched to a gene: 6. CDR3 length equals 15 residues. In DNA form, the CDR3 reads TGTGCCAGCAGCTTCCCCGGGACAGGGTTCTATGGCTACACCTTC. This codes for CASSFPGTGFYGYTF.

This clone has more than one count but fewer than ten. V is TRBV2 and J is TRBJ2-2, with TRBD1 matching 10 bases. Germline CDR1 reads SNHLY; CDR2 reads FYNNEI. V lost 8 bases to trimming and J lost 5 bases; unmatched junction nucleotides: 5. CDR3 length equals 14 residues. As DNA, the CDR3 is TGTGCCAGCGCCGGGACAGGGGAAACCGGGGAGCTGTTTTTT. The encoded protein is CASAGTGETGELFF.